This T cell receptor beta chain was obtained from a study of T cells in tumors and immune-related adverse events (dated by TCRdb to about 2021). The treatment or condition tag for this specimen amounts to: nivolumab (PD-1 blockade) given before sampling. The DNeasy Blood and Tissue Kit was used to extract DNA from formalin-fixed paraffin-embedded specimens. For this chain, trimming is 8 bases at the V end and 3 bases at the J end, and the number of junction bases without a gene match is 11. The germline V gene encodes CDR1 SGHRS and CDR2 YFSETQ. The CDR3 numbers 14 residues from cysteine through phenylalanine. This entry keeps only the CDR3 DNA: 42 bases, framed from base 1. Regarding this clone: Its antigen is not yet known. No base qualities exist here, and no much larger clone lies one base off it.

Using the immunoSEQ assay, the TCR beta locus was amplified and sequenced, producing bulk TCR Vbeta CDR3 data. The paper's processing steps were these. CDR3s were excluded if they were non-productive, were shorter than 7 amino acids, or did not start with C or end with F/W. Analysis was restricted to specimens with at least 1000 reads, and each clonotype was defined at the amino acid level. Clonality was computed as 1 minus Pielou's evenness. Library sizes were equalized by abundance-weighted random subsampling with replacement, repeated 100 times to report 95% confidence intervals. The Morisita overlap index was used to quantify repertoire overlap, and for each specimen the top 40 clones were checked for overlap with the irAE. TCRdb limited this immuneACCESS table to in-frame rearrangements with V and J called. A share of clones is missing; checked studies link under half to unresolved V genes, and the rest is unexplained. V and J calls and clone size follow that table, whereas D and trimming were derived from the DNA. The sample table shows approximately 8,300 clones, and around 94% are seen once. Less than 2.5% of the sample goes to the ten largest clones.

This material consisted of lymph node tissue, taken from a patient treated with anti-PD-1 therapy. The chain employs TRBV5-1 and TRBJ2-7, and TRBD1 aligns with 7 junction nucleotides. This clonotype originated in a female donor with metastatic renal cell carcinoma. The CDR3 protein: CASPDRPTHYEQYF. The nucleotides read TGCGCCAGTCCGGACAGGCCGACCCACTACGAGCAGTACTTC.